Sequencing of this T cell receptor beta chain was carried out in a study of T cell repertoires in cytomegalovirus infection (dated by TCRdb to about 2019). Background on the whole study: Alongside well-studied HLA-B-restricted epitopes, the peptide stimulations were aimed at recently identified HLA-C-restricted CMV epitopes, whose presentation resists viral immunomodulation. Donor HLA type was relevant to the analysis, as public TCR beta signatures indicated carriage of CMV infection together with the matching HLA type.

Concerning this clonotype: What this receptor recognizes is not known. The sample holds no much larger clone one base away, and base qualities are not on file.

TCRdb names Illumina HiSeq 1500 as the instrument used. The public reads were quality trimmed at Q25 with fastp and then assembled into clones with MiXCR by TCRdb, keeping productive beta chains. A single entry per CDR3 protein holds the most common genes and DNA from its merged rows. This sample comprises roughly 46,000 distinct CDR3 sequences, roughly 18% of them detected only once. 50% to 65% of the sample is taken by the ten largest. What the research found in general, with its limitations: Carriers of CMV infection plus the relevant HLA type were discriminated by the cumulative frequency of public TCR beta family members in the study cohort and in an independent approximately 360-donor cohort. The ex vivo response was dominated by HLA-C-restricted CMV-specific TCR beta clonotypes, which also provided the single most frequent clonotype in two of eight donors.

The CDR3 contains 14 residues, cysteine and phenylalanine counted. Just the 42-base CDR3 DNA is kept, in frame starting at base 1. V loses 7 bases, J loses 7 bases, and the germline ends lie 19 bases apart. As encoded in the germline V gene, CDR1 is WSHSY while CDR2 is SAAADI. The treatment or condition label, as the study defines it: in vitro stimulation with specific CMV peptide epitopes to enrich CMV-specific T cells. This TCR derives from a human donor in good health (CMV status not recorded). Some clones in this sample may be carry-over from other donors' samples. The V gene is TRBV10-2 and the J gene is TRBJ2-5, with the D call perhaps TRBD1 or TRBD2, each one matching 7 bases. This sample comprised CD8+ T cells from cultured PBMCs, obtained from culture after CMV antigen stimulation. The CDR3 region reads CASKEGASGGTQYF. The sequenced DNA: TGCGCCAGCAAGGAGGGGGCTAGCGGTGGGACCCAGTACTTC.